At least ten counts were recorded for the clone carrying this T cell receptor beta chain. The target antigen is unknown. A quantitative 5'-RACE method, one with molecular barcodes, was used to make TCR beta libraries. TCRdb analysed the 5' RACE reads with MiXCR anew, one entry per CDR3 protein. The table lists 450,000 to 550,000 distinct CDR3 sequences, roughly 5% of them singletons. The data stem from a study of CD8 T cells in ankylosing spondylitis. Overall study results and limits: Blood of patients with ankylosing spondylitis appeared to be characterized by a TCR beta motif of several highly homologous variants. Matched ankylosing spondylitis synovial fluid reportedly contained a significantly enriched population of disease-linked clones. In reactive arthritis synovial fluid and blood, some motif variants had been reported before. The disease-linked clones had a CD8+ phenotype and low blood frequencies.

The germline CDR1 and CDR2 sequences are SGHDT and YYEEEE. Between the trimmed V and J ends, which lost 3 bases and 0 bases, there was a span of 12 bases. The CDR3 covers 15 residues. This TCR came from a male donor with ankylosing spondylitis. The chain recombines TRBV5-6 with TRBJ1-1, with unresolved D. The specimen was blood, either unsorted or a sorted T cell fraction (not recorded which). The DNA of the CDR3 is TGTGCCAGCAGCTCCCGATGGACGGTGAACACTGAAGCTTTCTTT. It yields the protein CASSSRWTVNTEAFF.